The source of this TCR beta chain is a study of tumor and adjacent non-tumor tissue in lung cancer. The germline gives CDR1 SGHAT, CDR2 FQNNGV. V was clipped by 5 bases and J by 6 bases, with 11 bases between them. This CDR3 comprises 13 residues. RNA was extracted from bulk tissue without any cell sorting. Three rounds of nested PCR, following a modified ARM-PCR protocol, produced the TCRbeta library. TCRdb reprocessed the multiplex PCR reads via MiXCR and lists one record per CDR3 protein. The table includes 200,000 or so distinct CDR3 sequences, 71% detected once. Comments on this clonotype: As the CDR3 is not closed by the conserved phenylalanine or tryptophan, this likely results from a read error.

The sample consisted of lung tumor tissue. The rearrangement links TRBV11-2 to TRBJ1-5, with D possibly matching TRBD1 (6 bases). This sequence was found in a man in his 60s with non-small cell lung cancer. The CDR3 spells CASSSRQAQPQHI. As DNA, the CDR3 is TGTGCCAGCAGCAGTAGACAGGCTCAGCCCCAGCATATT.